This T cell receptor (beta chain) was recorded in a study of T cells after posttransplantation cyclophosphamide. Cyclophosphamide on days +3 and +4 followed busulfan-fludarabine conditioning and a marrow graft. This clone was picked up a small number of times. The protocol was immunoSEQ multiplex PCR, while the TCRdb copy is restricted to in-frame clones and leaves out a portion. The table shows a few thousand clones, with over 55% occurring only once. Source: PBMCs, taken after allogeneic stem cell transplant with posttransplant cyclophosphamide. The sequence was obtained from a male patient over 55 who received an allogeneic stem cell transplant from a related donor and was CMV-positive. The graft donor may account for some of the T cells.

The CDR3 DNA reads TGTGCCAGCAGCGTAGCCGGGACAGCCTCCTACGAGCAGTACTTC. Translated: CASSVAGTASYEQYF. This sequence joins TRBV9 and TRBJ2-7; 7 bases line up with TRBD1. V gave up 0 bases and J gave up 0 bases; unmatched junction bases: 3. Germline CDR1 and CDR2: SGDLS and YYNGEE. This CDR3 region has 15 residues.